This T cell receptor beta chain derives from a study of regulatory T cells in long-lasting Graves disease. In its sample, this clonotype was seen many times. Trimming took 1 base from V and 1 from J, leaving 4 bases between them. CDR1 and CDR2 from the germline V gene are SGHAT and FQNNGV. The CDR3 covers 14 residues. Arm-PCR of CDR3 regions and iRepertoire HTBI primers were the basis on which TCR beta libraries were built. Via MiXCR, TCRdb re-called the multiplex PCR reads, giving one row per CDR3 protein. The sample includes 400,000 to 500,000 distinct CDR3 sequences, approximately 16% of them seen just once. Time point indicated: newly diagnosed GD, antithyroid drugs for less than 3 months. From PBMCs, RNA was extracted and then used to make the TCR library. Each patient gave 8.5 to 10 milliliters of EDTA-anticoagulated peripheral blood. This same sample was also taken into another study, of T cells in Graves' hyperthyroidism and ophthalmopathy.

The gene calls are TRBV11-2 and TRBJ1-4; D is uncertain. The specimen was peripheral blood mononuclear cells (PBMCs), collected at new diagnosis, from a patient treated with antithyroid drugs. The receptor's source is a woman younger than 35 with Graves disease. CDR3: CASSLGRTNEKLFF. The CDR3 region has the DNA TGTGCCAGCAGCTTAGGGAGAACTAATGAAAAACTGTTTTTT.